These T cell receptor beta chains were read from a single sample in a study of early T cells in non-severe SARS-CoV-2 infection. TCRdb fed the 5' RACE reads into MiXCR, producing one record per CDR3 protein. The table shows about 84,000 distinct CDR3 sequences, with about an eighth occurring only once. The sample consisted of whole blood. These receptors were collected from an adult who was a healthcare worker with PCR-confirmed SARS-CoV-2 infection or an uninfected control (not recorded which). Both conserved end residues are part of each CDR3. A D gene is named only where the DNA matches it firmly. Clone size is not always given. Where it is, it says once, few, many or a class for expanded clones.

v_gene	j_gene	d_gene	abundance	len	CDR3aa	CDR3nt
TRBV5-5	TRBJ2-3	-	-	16	CASSPGTNPSTDTQYF	TGTGCCAGCAGCCCCGGGACGAACCCTAGCACAGATACGCAGTATTTT
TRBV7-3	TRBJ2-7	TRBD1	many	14	CASSLAGGRDEQYF	TGTGCCAGCAGCTTGGCAGGGGGCAGGGACGAGCAGTACTTC
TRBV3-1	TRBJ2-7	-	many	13	CASSQSTPPEQYF	TGTGCCAGCAGCCAATCGACTCCCCCCGAGCAGTACTTC
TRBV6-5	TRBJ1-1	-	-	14	CASRLPGQNTEAFF	TGTGCCAGCCGCCTGCCGGGGCAGAACACTGAAGCTTTCTTT
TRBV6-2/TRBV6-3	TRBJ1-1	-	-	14	CASSSPGSTTEAFF	TGTGCCAGCAGTTCCCCAGGGAGTACCACTGAAGCTTTCTTT
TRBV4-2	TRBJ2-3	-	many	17	CASSQAPGALSTDTQYF	TGTGCCAGCAGCCAAGCTCCAGGGGCCCTTAGCACAGATACGCAGTATTTT
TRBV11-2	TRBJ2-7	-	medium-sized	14	CASSLLGSGYEQYF	TGTGCCAGCAGCCTGCTAGGAAGCGGCTACGAGCAGTACTTC
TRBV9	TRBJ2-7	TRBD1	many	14	CASSPRTGNYEQYF	TGTGCCAGCAGCCCTCGGACAGGAAACTACGAGCAGTACTTC
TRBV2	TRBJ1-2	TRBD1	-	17	CARRPLPGQGQNYGYTF	TGTGCCAGGCGTCCTCTTCCGGGACAGGGGCAGAACTATGGCTACACCTTC
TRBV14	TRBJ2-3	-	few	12	CASSPTKNTQYF	TGTGCCAGCAGCCCCACTAAAAATACGCAGTATTTT
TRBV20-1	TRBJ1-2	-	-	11	CSARSRTGYTF	TGCAGTGCGCGGAGTCGGACGGGCTACACCTTC
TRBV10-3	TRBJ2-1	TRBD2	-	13	CAIWAGVNNEQFF	TGTGCCATCTGGGCGGGAGTTAACAATGAGCAGTTCTTC
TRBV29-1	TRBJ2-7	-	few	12	CSVGHREYEQYF	TGCAGCGTCGGACACAGGGAGTACGAGCAGTACTTC
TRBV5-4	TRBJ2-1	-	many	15	CASSSGRGTYNEQFF	TGTGCCAGCAGCTCCGGACGGGGAACCTACAATGAGCAGTTCTTC
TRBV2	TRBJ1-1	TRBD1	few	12	CASSDRGPPAFF	TGTGCCAGCAGTGACAGGGGGCCTCCGGCTTTCTTT
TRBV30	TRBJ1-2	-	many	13	CAWAPRPNYGYTF	TGTGCCTGGGCCCCGCGTCCTAACTATGGCTACACCTTC
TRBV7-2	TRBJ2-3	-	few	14	CASSLARKTDTQYF	TGTGCCAGCAGCTTAGCGCGAAAGACAGATACGCAGTATTTT
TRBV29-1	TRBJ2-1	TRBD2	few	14	CSVSSGRADNEQFF	TGCAGCGTGTCTAGCGGGAGGGCCGACAATGAGCAGTTCTTC
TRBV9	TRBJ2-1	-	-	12	CASSVEEGEQFF	TGTGCCAGCAGCGTAGAGGAGGGAGAGCAGTTCTTC
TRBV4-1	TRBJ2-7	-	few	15	CASSLPGQKFYEQYF	TGCGCCAGCAGCCTGCCGGGACAAAAGTTCTACGAGCAGTACTTC
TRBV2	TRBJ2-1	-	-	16	CASSRAGLRSYNEQFF	TGTGCCAGCAGTAGAGCAGGGCTCCGTTCCTACAATGAGCAGTTCTTC
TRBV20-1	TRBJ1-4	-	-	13	CSARRDTNEKLFF	TGCAGTGCGCGCCGGGACACTAATGAAAAACTGTTTTTT
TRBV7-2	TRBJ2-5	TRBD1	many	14	CASSLRGGYETQYF	TGTGCCAGCAGCTTGAGAGGGGGCTATGAGACCCAGTACTTC
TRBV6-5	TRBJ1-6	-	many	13	CASRLLGNSPLHF	TGTGCCAGCAGGCTACTTGGGAATTCACCCCTCCACTTT
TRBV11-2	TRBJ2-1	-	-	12	CASSPGRPEQFF	TGTGCCAGCAGCCCAGGCCGTCCTGAGCAGTTCTTC
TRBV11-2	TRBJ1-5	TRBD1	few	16	CASSPGDRVLNQPQHF	TGTGCCAGCAGTCCCGGGGACAGGGTTCTCAATCAGCCCCAGCATTTT
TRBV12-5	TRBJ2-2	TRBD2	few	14	CASLAGLNTGELFF	TGTGCTAGCTTAGCGGGGCTGAACACCGGGGAGCTGTTTTTT
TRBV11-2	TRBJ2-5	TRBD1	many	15	CASSPRTGGKETQYF	TGTGCCAGCAGCCCACGGACAGGGGGCAAAGAGACCCAGTACTTC
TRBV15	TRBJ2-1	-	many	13	CATSRDRVHEQFF	TGTGCCACCAGCAGAGATAGGGTTCATGAGCAGTTCTTC
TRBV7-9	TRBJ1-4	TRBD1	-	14	CASSLQGAGEKLFF	TGTGCCAGCAGCCTACAGGGGGCCGGTGAAAAACTGTTTTTT
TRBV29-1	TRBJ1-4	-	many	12	CSVRTGSEKLFF	TGCAGCGTGAGAACAGGGAGTGAAAAACTGTTTTTT